Below are 12 T cell receptor beta chains sequenced from a single sample in a study of response to subunit inactivated influenza vaccine. TCRdb used MiXCR to reprocess the RT-PCR reads, holding one entry per CDR3 protein. Of roughly 710,000 distinct CDR3 sequences listed, around 13% were seen once; the top ten hold 7.5% to 8%. Sequenced material: PBMCs from blood, taken roughly 15 days before vaccination. The receptors here all came from a man between 45 and 60 years old who received an inactivated influenza vaccine.

The gene calls are TRBV7-8 and TRBJ2-1, with 9 bases lining up with TRBD1. This CDR3 is 14 amino acids long. The germline V gene encodes CDR1 SGHVS and CDR2 FQNEAQ. V dropped 5 bases and J dropped 7; count of bases not matched to a gene: 6. The CDR3 DNA sequence: TGTGCCAGCAGCAGCCGGGACAGGGTAAATGAGCAGTTCTTC. Translated: CASSSRDRVNEQFF. The complete variable domain, with remaining parts taken from reference TRBV7-8 and TRBJ2-1, reads GAGVSQSPRYKVAKRGQDVALRCDPISGHVSLFWYQQALGQGPEFLTYFQNEAQLDKSGLPSDRFFAERPEGSVSTLKIQRTQQEDSAVYLCASSSRDRVNEQFFGPGTRLTVL.

V gene TRBV4-1 combines with J gene TRBJ2-1; the match to TRBD2 covers 8 bases. The ends lost 0 bases at V and 6 bases at J; junction bases unmatched: 7. Germline V gene data show CDR1 as MGHRA and CDR2 as YSYEKL. This CDR3 has 16 amino acids. CDR3 sequence reads: CASSQDTGGPGNEQFF. CDR3 in DNA: TGCGCCAGCAGCCAAGATACGGGAGGGCCGGGCAATGAGCAGTTCTTC.

This clonotype was counted a few times. The chain uses TRBV2 and TRBJ2-3, with D possibly matching TRBD1 (5 bases). CDR3 length: 15 amino acids. V was cut by 6 bases and J by 6 bases, with 19 bases left in between. Germline V gene lookup returns CDR1 SNHLY and CDR2 FYNNEI. For the CDR3, the DNA is TGTGCCAGCAGCCCGTCCCGCGTCAGGGTGGATACGCAGTATTTT. It encodes CASSPSRVRVDTQYF. The entire variable domain, with the rest obtained from reference TRBV2 and TRBJ2-3, is as follows: EPEVTQTPSHQVTQMGQEVILRCVPISNHLYFYWYRQILGQKVEFLVSFYNNEISEKSEIFDDQFSVERPDGSNFTLKIRSTKLEDSAMYFCASSPSRVRVDTQYFGPGTRLTVL.

This clonotype has at least ten counts. This chain joins TRBV7-9 and TRBJ2-2; D is perhaps TRBD1 (6 bases). CDR1 and CDR2 from the germline V gene are SEHNR and FQNEAQ (reference sequence). The CDR3 is made up of 20 amino acids. The V end was cut by 6 bases, the J end by 2 bases, with 28 bases between. The CDR3 reads CASRPRPGHRNRRNTGELFF. The DNA for the CDR3 is TGTGCCAGCAGGCCGCGTCCGGGACATCGCAACCGGCGTAACACCGGGGAGCTGTTTTTT.

The rearrangement uses TRBV5-1 and TRBJ2-5; 14 bases are a match to TRBD2. V was pared by 4 bases and J by 1 base, with 9 bases of the junction left unmatched. The CDR3 has 18 residues. From germline, CDR1 is SGHRS and CDR2 YFSETQ. The CDR3 protein is CASSLGGLAGGSQETQYF. In DNA, the CDR3 is TGCGCCAGCAGCCTCGGCGGACTAGCGGGAGGAAGCCAAGAGACCCAGTACTTC.

This chain joins TRBV6-5 and TRBJ2-1; D is possibly TRBD1 (5 bases). CDR1 and CDR2 (germline): MNHEY, SVGAGI. The CDR3 length is 15 residues. Trimming shortened V by 2 bases and J by 1 base, and 9 bases separated the two germline ends. CDR3 in amino acids: CASSYGRVSYNEQFF. The CDR3 nucleotides are TGTGCCAGCAGTTACGGCAGGGTTTCCTACAATGAGCAGTTCTTC.

This clonotype appeared a few times. This chain joins TRBV28 and TRBJ1-5; D ambiguous. This CDR3 has 14 amino acids. CDR1 and CDR2 from the germline V gene are MDHEN and SYDVKM. V lost 5 bases and J 0 bases, leaving 8 bases between the germline ends. CDR3: CASSPTASNQPQHF. The CDR3 coding sequence is TGTGCCAGCAGTCCGACGGCTAGCAATCAGCCCCAGCATTTT.

Ten or more counts support this clonotype. The chain uses TRBV7-9 and TRBJ2-3, with a possible D match to TRBD2 (5 bases). The CDR3 totals 15 residues. The V and J ends lost 5 bases and 1 base respectively, with 13 bases between them. Germline CDR1 is SEHNR and CDR2 is FQNEAQ (reference sequence). The DNA for the CDR3 is TGTGCCAGCAGCCCGGTTCTCGGGGGCACAGATACGCAGTATTTT. It specifies CASSPVLGGTDTQYF.

The gene calls are TRBV3-1 and TRBJ2-7; 7 bases are shared with TRBD1. Trimming removed 4 bases from V and 5 bases from J; junction bases left unmatched: 5. Germline CDR1 and CDR2: LGHDT and YNNKEL (reference sequence). The CDR3 sequence is 13 residues long. CDR3 DNA sequence: TGTGCCAGCAGCCCGGGACAGCCTAACGAGCAGTACTTC. This translates into CASSPGQPNEQYF.

This clonotype occurred a few times. The chain employs TRBV20-1 and TRBJ1-2; weak D call: TRBD1 (5 bases). CDR3 length equals 13 residues. Looked up from germline, CDR1 is DFQATT and CDR2 is SNEGSKA (reference sequence). V was clipped by 4 bases and J by 2 bases, with 11 bases between them. The DNA for the CDR3 is TGCAGTGCTAAGGGGCGGACAAACTATGGCTACACCTTC. Translation gives CSAKGRTNYGYTF.

The sample holds a few counts of this clonotype. This chain joins TRBV24-1 and TRBJ2-2, with 9 bases matching TRBD1. The CDR3 has 17 residues. J was trimmed by 6 bases and V by 4 bases; bases with no gene match: 11. Germline-derived CDR1 and CDR2 are KGHDR and SFDVKD. CDR3 loop: CATSDPRGTGSAGELFF. The CDR3 nucleotides are TGTGCCACCAGTGACCCACGCGGGACAGGGTCTGCCGGGGAGCTGTTTTTT.

In its sample, this clonotype was seen a few times. The chain joins TRBV6-2 or TRBV6-3 to TRBJ2-2, with D tentatively TRBD2 (6 bases). V lost 1 base to trimming and J lost 1 base, with 10 bases between them. CDR3 length: 16 amino acids. Germline CDR1 MNHEY, CDR2 SVGEGT. CDR3 amino acids: CASSYLGGVNTGELFF. In DNA form, the CDR3 reads TGTGCCAGCAGTTACTTGGGCGGGGTGAACACCGGGGAGCTGTTTTTT.